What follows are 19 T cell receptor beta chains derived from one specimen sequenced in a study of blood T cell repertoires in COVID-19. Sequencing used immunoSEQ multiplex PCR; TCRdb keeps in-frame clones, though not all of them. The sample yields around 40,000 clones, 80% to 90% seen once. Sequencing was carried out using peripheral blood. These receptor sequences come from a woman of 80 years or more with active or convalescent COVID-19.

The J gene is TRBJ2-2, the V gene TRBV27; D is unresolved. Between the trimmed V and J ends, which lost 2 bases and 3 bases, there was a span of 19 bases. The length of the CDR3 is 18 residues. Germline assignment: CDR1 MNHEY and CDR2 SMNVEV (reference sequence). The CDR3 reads CASSLLFFLSPDTGELFF. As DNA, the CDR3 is TGTGCCAGCAGTTTACTGTTTTTTCTGTCCCCGGACACCGGGGAGCTGTTTTTT.

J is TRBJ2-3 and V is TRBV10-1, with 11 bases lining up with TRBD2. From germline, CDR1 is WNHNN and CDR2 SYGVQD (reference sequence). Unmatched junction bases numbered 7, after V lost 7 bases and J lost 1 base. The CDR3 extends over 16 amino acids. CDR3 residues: CASNSGRGAGTDTQYF. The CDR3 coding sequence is TGCGCCAGCAATAGCGGGAGGGGGGCTGGCACAGATACGCAGTATTTT.

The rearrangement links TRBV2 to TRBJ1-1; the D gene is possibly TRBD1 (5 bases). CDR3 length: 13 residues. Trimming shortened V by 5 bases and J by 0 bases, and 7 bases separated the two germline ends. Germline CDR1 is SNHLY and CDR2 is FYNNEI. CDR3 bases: TGTGCCAGCAGTCGGGACTTGAACACTGAAGCTTTCTTT. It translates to CASSRDLNTEAFF.

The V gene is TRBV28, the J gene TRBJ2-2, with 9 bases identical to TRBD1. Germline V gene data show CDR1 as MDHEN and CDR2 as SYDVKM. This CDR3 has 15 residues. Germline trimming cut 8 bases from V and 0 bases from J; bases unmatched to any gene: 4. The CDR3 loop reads CASRTGVANTGELFF. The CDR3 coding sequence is TGTGCCAGCCGGACAGGGGTCGCGAACACCGGGGAGCTGTTTTTT. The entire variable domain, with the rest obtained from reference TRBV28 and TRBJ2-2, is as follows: DVKVTQSSRYLVKRTGEKVFLECVQDMDHENMFWYRQDPGLGLRLIYFSYDVKMKEKGDIPEGYSVSREKKERFSLILESASTNQTSMYLCASRTGVANTGELFFGEGSRLTVL.

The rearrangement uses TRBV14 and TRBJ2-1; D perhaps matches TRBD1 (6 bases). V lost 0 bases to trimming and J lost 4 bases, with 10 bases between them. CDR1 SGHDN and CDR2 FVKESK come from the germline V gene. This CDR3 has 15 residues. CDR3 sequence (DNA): TGTGCCAGCAGCCAAGATCTCACAGGGTACAATGAGCAGTTCTTC. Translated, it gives CASSQDLTGYNEQFF.

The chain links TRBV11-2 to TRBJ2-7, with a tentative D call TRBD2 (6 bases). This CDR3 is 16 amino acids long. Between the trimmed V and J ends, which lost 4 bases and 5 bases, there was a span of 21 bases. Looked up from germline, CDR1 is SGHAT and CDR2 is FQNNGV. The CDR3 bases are TGTGCCAGCAGCTCCCCGGGACTGACCTCGGCCCACGAGCAGTACTTC. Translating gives CASSSPGLTSAHEQYF.

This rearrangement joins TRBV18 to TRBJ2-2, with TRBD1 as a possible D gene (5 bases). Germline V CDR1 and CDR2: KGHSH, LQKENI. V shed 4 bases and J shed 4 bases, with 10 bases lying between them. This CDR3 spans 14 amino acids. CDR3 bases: TGTGCCAGCTCACTGGGGCAGAGCACCGGGGAGCTGTTTTTT. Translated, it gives CASSLGQSTGELFF.

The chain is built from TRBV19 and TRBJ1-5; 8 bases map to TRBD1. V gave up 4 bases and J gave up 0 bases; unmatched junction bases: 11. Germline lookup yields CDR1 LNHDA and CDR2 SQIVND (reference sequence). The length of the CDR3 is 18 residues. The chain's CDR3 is CASSTGRGQIYSNQPQHF. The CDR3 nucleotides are TGTGCCAGTAGTACGGGCAGGGGGCAAATCTATAGCAATCAGCCCCAGCATTTT.

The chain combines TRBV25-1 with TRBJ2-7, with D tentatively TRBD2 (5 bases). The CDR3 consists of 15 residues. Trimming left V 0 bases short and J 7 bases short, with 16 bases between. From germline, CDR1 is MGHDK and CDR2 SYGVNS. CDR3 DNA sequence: TGTGCCAGCAGTGAATACAGGACTCCCTACGCAGAGCAGTACTTC. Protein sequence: CASSEYRTPYAEQYF.

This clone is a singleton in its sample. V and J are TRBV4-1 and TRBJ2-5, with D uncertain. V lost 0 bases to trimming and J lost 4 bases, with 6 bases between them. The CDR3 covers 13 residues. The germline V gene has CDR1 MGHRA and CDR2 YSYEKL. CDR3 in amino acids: CASSQDDLETQYF. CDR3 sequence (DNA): TGCGCCAGCAGCCAAGATGACTTAGAGACCCAGTACTTC.

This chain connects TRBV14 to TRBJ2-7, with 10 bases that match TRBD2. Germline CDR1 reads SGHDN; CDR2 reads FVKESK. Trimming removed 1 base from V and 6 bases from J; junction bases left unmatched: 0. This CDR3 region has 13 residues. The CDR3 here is CASSQGTSGEQYF. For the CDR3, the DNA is TGTGCCAGCAGCCAAGGGACTAGCGGCGAGCAGTACTTC.

CDR3 in amino acids: CSARAEYTQYF. As DNA, the CDR3 is TGCAGTGCTAGAGCGGAGTATACGCAGTATTTT. This rearrangement joins TRBV20-1 to TRBJ2-3; D not certain. V was clipped by 1 base and J by 7 bases, with 6 bases between them. The CDR3 covers 11 residues. Germline loops: CDR1 DFQATT, CDR2 SNEGSKA (reference sequence).

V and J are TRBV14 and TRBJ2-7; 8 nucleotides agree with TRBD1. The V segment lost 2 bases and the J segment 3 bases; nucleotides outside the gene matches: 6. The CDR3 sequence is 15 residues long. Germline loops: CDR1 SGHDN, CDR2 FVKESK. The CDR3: CASSQIGQGRYEQYF. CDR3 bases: TGTGCCAGCAGCCAAATCGGACAGGGCCGCTACGAGCAGTACTTC.

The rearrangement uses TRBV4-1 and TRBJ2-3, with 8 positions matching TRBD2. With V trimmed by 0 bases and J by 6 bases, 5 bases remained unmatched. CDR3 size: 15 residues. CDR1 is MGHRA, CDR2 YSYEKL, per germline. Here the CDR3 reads CASSQEEREHDTQYF. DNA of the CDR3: TGCGCCAGCAGCCAAGAAGAGCGGGAGCACGATACGCAGTATTTT.

The DNA of the CDR3 is TGTGCCAGCAGCTTAGGACAGGGGTCACCCCTCCACTTT. Encoded protein: CASSLGQGSPLHF. The chain carries TRBV7-6 and TRBJ1-6, with 8 bases identical to TRBD1. V shed 1 base, J shed 10 bases, and the junction held 0 bases outside the gene matches. Germline loops: CDR1 SGHVS, CDR2 FNYEAQ. CDR3 size: 13 residues.

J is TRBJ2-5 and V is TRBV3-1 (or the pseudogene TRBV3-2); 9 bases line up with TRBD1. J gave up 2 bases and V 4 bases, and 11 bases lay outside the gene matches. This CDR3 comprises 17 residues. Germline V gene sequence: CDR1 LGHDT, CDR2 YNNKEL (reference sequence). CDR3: CASSPNRGRRGQETQYF. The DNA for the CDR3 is TGTGCCAGCAGCCCTAACAGGGGGCGACGGGGGCAAGAGACCCAGTACTTC.

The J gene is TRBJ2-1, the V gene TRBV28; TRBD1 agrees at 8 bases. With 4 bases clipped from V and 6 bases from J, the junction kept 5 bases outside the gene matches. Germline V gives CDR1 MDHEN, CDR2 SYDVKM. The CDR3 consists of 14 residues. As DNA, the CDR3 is TGTGCCAGCAGTTCAGGACAGGGTTCCAATGAGCAGTTCTTC. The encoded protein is CASSSGQGSNEQFF.

The DNA for the CDR3 is TGTGCCAGCAGTCCGGGGACAGGACTGGGTGAAAAACTGTTTTTT. This gives the protein CASSPGTGLGEKLFF. The chain is built from TRBV28 and TRBJ1-4, with 8 bases identical to TRBD1. The CDR3 is 15 residues long. Trimming took 5 bases from V and 7 from J; bases not matched to a gene: 9. Germline lookup yields CDR1 MDHEN and CDR2 SYDVKM.

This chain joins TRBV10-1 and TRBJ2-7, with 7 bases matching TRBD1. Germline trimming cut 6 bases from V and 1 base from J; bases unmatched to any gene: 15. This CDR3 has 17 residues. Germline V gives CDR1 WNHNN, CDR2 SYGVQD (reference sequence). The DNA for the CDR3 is TGCGCCAGCAGCGGCAAACAGGGGAGCAGAGGGTCCTACGAGCAGTACTTC. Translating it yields CASSGKQGSRGSYEQYF.